The T cell receptor beta chain under discussion was sequenced for a study of blood T cell repertoires in COVID-19. For the study at large: The United States, Italy and Spain were the sources of the acute and convalescent COVID-19 samples. The cDNA or gDNA used as material had been derived from T cells, B-cell-depleted T cells, or PBMCs.

Authors' analysis steps: Amplification with reference gene primers provided the estimates of nucleated cell counts. Repertoires were generated with immunoSEQ multiplex PCR, while TCRdb's copy carries only in-frame clones and drops some. D and trimming come from the DNA, and the V and J calls and clone size come from that table. The table includes some 460,000 clones, 70% to 90% detected once. Assignment of participants to cohorts was predicated upon participant-reported clinical history. From germline, CDR1 is SGHNT and CDR2 YYREEE (reference sequence). This CDR3 has 16 residues. The V gene end was trimmed by 4 bases and the J gene end by 0 bases; junction bases not matched to a gene: 5.

This TCR was sampled from a woman aged 18-30 years with acute COVID-19. Input material: PBMCs or T cells enriched from blood (not recorded which). J is TRBJ2-1 and V is TRBV5-4, with TRBD1 identical over 9 bases. The CDR3 loop is CASSPPGQGSYNEQFF. The DNA of the CDR3 is TGTGCCAGCAGCCCCCCGGGACAGGGCTCCTACAATGAGCAGTTCTTC.